A single sample is the source of the 28 T cell receptor beta chains below, sequenced in a study of blood T cell repertoires in COVID-19. Measured with immunoSEQ multiplex PCR; TCRdb has only the in-frame clones, and not every one. The sample includes 110,000 to 150,000 clones, 70% to 80% of them seen just once. The sample comprised peripheral blood. All receptors derive from a man aged 60-69 years with acute or convalescent COVID-19.

The rearrangement links TRBV29-1 to TRBJ1-1; no clear D. The V gene lost 4 bases and the J gene lost 1 base, with 16 bases spanning the gap. CDR1 and CDR2 from the germline V gene are SQVTM and ANQGSEA. This CDR3 comprises 15 residues. CDR3 amino acids: CSVVKGGSGNTEAFF. The DNA of the CDR3 is TGCAGCGTTGTGAAAGGAGGATCCGGGAACACTGAAGCTTTCTTT.

The gene calls are TRBV7-2 and TRBJ1-1; D is perhaps TRBD1 (6 bases). The V gene's germline CDR1 is SGHTA and CDR2 FQGNSA. The V gene lost 3 bases and the J gene lost 5 bases, with 13 bases spanning the gap. The CDR3 runs to 14 residues. CDR3: CASSFSDQGTEAFF. In DNA, the CDR3 is TGTGCCAGCAGCTTTTCTGATCAGGGGACTGAAGCTTTCTTT.

The rearrangement uses TRBV30 and TRBJ1-2; maybe TRBD1 (6 bases). The CDR3 is made up of 15 amino acids. Trimming cost V 2 bases and J 6 bases, with 19 bases left between them. Germline V gene sequence: CDR1 GTSNPN, CDR2 SVGIG (reference sequence). CDR3 DNA: TGTGCCTGGAGTCCTTTGGACAGCAATAAGGATGGCTACACCTTC. Its translation: CAWSPLDSNKDGYTF. Based on the CDR3 plus reference TRBV30 and TRBJ1-2, the full variable domain is SQTIHQWPATLVQPVGSPLSLECTVEGTSNPNLYWYRQAAGRGLQLLFYSVGIGQISSEVPQNLSASRPQDRQFILSSKKLLLSDSGFYLCAWSPLDSNKDGYTFGSGTRLTVV.

The chain recombines TRBV9 with TRBJ2-7, with D possibly being TRBD1 (5 bases). The CDR3 length is 16 residues. V lost 3 bases to trimming and J lost 0 bases, with 16 bases between them. Germline CDR1 reads SGDLS; CDR2 reads YYNGEE. This CDR3 is CASSGSTGLSSYEQYF. CDR3 nucleotide sequence: TGTGCCAGCAGCGGCAGTACAGGTTTGAGCTCCTACGAGCAGTACTTC. The full variable domain, with the rest looked up from reference TRBV9 and TRBJ2-7, is DSGVTQTPKHLITATGQRVTLRCSPRSGDLSVYWYQQSLDQGLQFLIQYYNGEERAKGNILERFSAQQFPDLHSELNLSSLELGDSALYFCASSGSTGLSSYEQYFGPGTRLTVT.

This clone was seen only once. The chain links TRBV9 to TRBJ1-2, with TRBD1 matching over 11 bases. Trimming took 3 bases from V and 8 from J; bases not matched to a gene: 3. The CDR3 spans 13 residues. The V gene's germline CDR1 is SGDLS and CDR2 YYNGEE. CDR3 bases: TGTGCCAGCAGCGCGGGACAGGGGGACGGCTACACCTTC. This gives the protein CASSAGQGDGYTF.

The chain joins TRBV11-2 to TRBJ2-7, with D perhaps TRBD2 (5 bases). Trimming stripped 2 bases from V and 7 bases from J, with 9 bases between. Germline-derived CDR1 and CDR2 are SGHAT and FQNNGV. The CDR3 covers 12 residues. For the CDR3, the DNA is TGTGCCAGCAGCTTACCCTCGGGGGAGCAGTACTTC. It encodes CASSLPSGEQYF. Complete variable domain (other parts from reference TRBV11-2 and TRBJ2-7): EAGVAQSPRYKIIEKRQSVAFWCNPISGHATLYWYQQILGQGPKLLIQFQNNGVVDDSQLPKDRFSAERLKGVDSTLKIQPAKLEDSAVYLCASSLPSGEQYFGPGTRLTVT.

The gene calls are TRBV5-1 and TRBJ1-5, with D possibly being TRBD1 (6 bases). The CDR3 loop spans 14 amino acids. Germline V CDR1 and CDR2: SGHRS, YFSETQ. V lost 0 bases to trimming and J lost 7 bases, with 11 bases between them. The CDR3 protein is CASSLDGGRQPQHF. The CDR3 nucleotides are TGCGCCAGCAGCTTGGATGGGGGCAGGCAGCCCCAGCATTTT.

The chain has TRBV3-1 (or the pseudogene TRBV3-2) and TRBJ1-6, with 8 positions matching TRBD1. V shed 2 bases, J shed 7 bases, and the junction held 10 bases outside the gene matches. CDR3 length: 17 amino acids. Germline values: CDR1 LGHDT, CDR2 YNNKEL (reference sequence). The CDR3 region is CASSQNQGAGYNSPLHF. CDR3 bases: TGTGCCAGCAGCCAAAATCAGGGGGCTGGGTACAATTCACCCCTCCACTTT.

This rearrangement joins TRBV3-1 (or the pseudogene TRBV3-2) to TRBJ1-3; D is unclear. Germline CDR1 reads LGHDT; CDR2 reads YNNKEL (reference sequence). The CDR3 consists of 15 residues. With 5 bases removed from V and 0 bases from J, the gap between germline ends came to 11 bases. The CDR3 DNA sequence: TGTGCCAGCAGCTCCCTCGGGATCTCTGGAAACACCATATATTTT. Protein product: CASSSLGISGNTIYF.

The sample holds a few counts of this clone. V usage is TRBV11-2 and J usage is TRBJ1-2; the D is unclear. The CDR3 length is 15 residues. The V gene's germline CDR1 is SGHAT and CDR2 FQNNGV. The V and J ends lost 0 bases and 8 bases respectively, with 16 bases between them. The CDR3: CASSLDWFGVRGYTF. The DNA for the CDR3 is TGTGCCAGCAGCTTAGATTGGTTCGGGGTTAGGGGCTACACCTTC.

The rearrangement links TRBV6-5 to TRBJ2-1; 7 bases align to TRBD2. There are 14 residues in the CDR3. With 8 bases clipped from V and 0 bases from J, the junction kept 4 bases outside the gene matches. Germline CDR1 is MNHEY and CDR2 is SVGAGI. The CDR3 loop reads CASQGGSSYNEQFF. As DNA, the CDR3 is TGTGCCAGCCAAGGCGGGAGCTCCTACAATGAGCAGTTCTTC.

The chain is built from TRBV5-4 and TRBJ1-2; possible D gene TRBD1, 5 bases. Germline V gives CDR1 SGHNT, CDR2 YYREEE (reference sequence). V shed 5 bases and J shed 6 bases, with 8 bases lying between them. This CDR3 has 11 residues. The CDR3 DNA follows: TGTGCCAGCAGTTGGGGGGATGGCTACACCTTC. Translation gives CASSWGDGYTF.

The chain links TRBV28 to TRBJ2-7; the D gene is possibly TRBD1 (5 bases). Germline V CDR1 and CDR2: MDHEN, SYDVKM. V was cut by 6 bases and J by 1 base, with 16 bases left in between. The CDR3 extends over 15 amino acids. Here the CDR3 reads CASRLSTGGSYEQYF. The CDR3 DNA reads TGTGCCAGCAGGCTCTCTACAGGTGGTTCCTACGAGCAGTACTTC.

The V call is TRBV19, the J call TRBJ2-4; the D gene is possibly TRBD1 (6 bases). This CDR3 region has 16 residues. The germline V gene has CDR1 LNHDA and CDR2 SQIVND (reference sequence). Trimming stripped 3 bases from V and 5 bases from J, with 17 bases between. CDR3 DNA: TGTGCCAGTAGTATGTACGTGACAGGCCCCCAAAACATTCAGTACTTC. Its protein is CASSMYVTGPQNIQYF.

This sequence joins TRBV5-1 and TRBJ2-5; 9 bases are a match to TRBD1. The CDR3 is made up of 15 amino acids. Germline V gene lookup returns CDR1 SGHRS and CDR2 YFSETQ. Germline trimming cut 7 bases from V and 5 bases from J; bases unmatched to any gene: 12. The CDR3 loop reads CASSLQGAVGETQYF. The CDR3 DNA is TGCGCCAGCTCCCTACAGGGGGCGGTTGGCGAGACCCAGTACTTC.

This clone came up once. This chain connects TRBV10-1 to TRBJ2-1; 7 positions match TRBD1. V trimming: 7 bases; J trimming: 5 bases; junction bases outside the gene matches: 8. Germline CDR1 WNHNN, CDR2 SYGVQD (reference sequence). The CDR3 extends over 14 amino acids. Here the CDR3 reads CASMPGQSHNEQFF. DNA of the CDR3: TGCGCCAGCATGCCGGGACAGTCACACAATGAGCAGTTCTTC.

This rearrangement joins TRBV9 to TRBJ2-2; D is unresolved. This CDR3 region has 15 residues. The V gene's germline CDR1 is SGDLS and CDR2 YYNGEE. V lost 3 bases, J lost 2 bases, and 11 bases lay in between. In DNA, the CDR3 is TGTGCCAGCAGCGGTCGGCGGCTAAACACCGGGGAGCTGTTTTTT. It codes for CASSGRRLNTGELFF.

V and J are TRBV10-3 and TRBJ2-7, with unresolved D. This CDR3 has 12 residues. V was shortened by 8 bases and J by 3 bases, with 11 bases between the two germline ends. The germline V gene has CDR1 ENHRY and CDR2 SYGVKD. The CDR3: CAIAPSLYEQYF. DNA for the CDR3: TGTGCCATCGCTCCCAGTCTCTACGAGCAGTACTTC.

Only a few counts were recorded for this clone. The chain employs TRBV2 and TRBJ2-7; 12 nucleotides align to TRBD2. V lost 7 bases, J lost 4 bases, and 5 bases stayed unmatched. The CDR3 has 14 amino acids. The germline V gene encodes CDR1 SNHLY and CDR2 FYNNEI. CDR3 amino acids: CASMKGLAGYEQYF. The CDR3 nucleotides are TGTGCCAGCATGAAGGGACTAGCGGGTTACGAGCAGTACTTC.

This chain links TRBV5-4 with TRBJ1-4, with 9 positions matching TRBD1. Germline CDR1 reads SGHNT; CDR2 reads YYREEE (reference sequence). J was trimmed by 6 bases and V by 3 bases; bases with no gene match: 3. This CDR3 has 14 residues. CDR3 bases: TGTGCCAGCAGCTACGGGACAGGGTATGAAAAACTGTTTTTT. Translation gives CASSYGTGYEKLFF.

V is TRBV4-1 and J is TRBJ2-4; 10 bases are a match to TRBD2. The V and J ends lost 1 base and 8 bases, in that order; junction bases with no gene match: 2. Germline V gives CDR1 MGHRA, CDR2 YSYEKL. The CDR3 extends over 14 amino acids. The CDR3 DNA is TGCGCCAGCAGCCAAGGGAGCGGGAGGGACATTCAGTACTTC. Translated: CASSQGSGRDIQYF.

The chain recombines TRBV6-5 with TRBJ2-1, with 7 bases identical to TRBD2. Germline values: CDR1 MNHEY, CDR2 SVGAGI. Trimming removed 2 bases from V and 6 bases from J; junction bases left unmatched: 7. The CDR3 length is 15 residues. Here the CDR3 reads CASSYPSGLGNEQFF. In nucleotides, the CDR3 is TGTGCCAGCAGTTACCCCAGCGGACTAGGCAATGAGCAGTTCTTC.

This clone has ten or more counts. The V call is TRBV18, the J call TRBJ2-7; tentatively, D is TRBD2 (7 bases). The CDR3 extends over 18 amino acids. V was clipped by 3 bases and J by 0 bases, with 21 bases between them. Per the germline V gene, CDR1 is KGHSH and CDR2 is LQKENI. The DNA for the CDR3 is TGTGCCAGCTCACCCGCCGGGACATCCGGGGGGAGCTCCTACGAGCAGTACTTC. Translating it yields CASSPAGTSGGSSYEQYF.

This clone was found once. The rearrangement links TRBV19 to TRBJ1-1; the match to TRBD1 covers 8 bases. From germline, CDR1 is LNHDA and CDR2 SQIVND (reference sequence). CDR3 length: 14 amino acids. J gave up 1 base and V 5 bases, and 3 bases lay outside the gene matches. Written as DNA, the CDR3 is TGTGCCAGTAGTGTCGGGACAGGGAACACTGAAGCTTTCTTT. Its protein product is CASSVGTGNTEAFF.

The rearrangement joins TRBV19 to TRBJ2-3; no firm D call. V was cut by 1 base and J by 5 bases, with 7 bases left in between. From germline, CDR1 is LNHDA and CDR2 SQIVND (reference sequence). The CDR3 has 13 amino acids. The CDR3 protein is CASSIGQRDTQYF. The CDR3 bases are TGTGCCAGTAGTATAGGACAAAGAGATACGCAGTATTTT.

At least ten counts were recorded for this clone. The chain combines TRBV3-1 (or the pseudogene TRBV3-2) with TRBJ2-7, with 8 bases fitting TRBD2. The germline gives CDR1 LGHDT, CDR2 YNNKEL (reference sequence). Losses at the gene ends were 3 bases for V and 0 bases for J; bases not matched to a gene: 7. CDR3 length: 16 amino acids. The CDR3 here is CASSQAGLATSYEQYF. CDR3 bases: TGTGCCAGCAGCCAGGCCGGACTAGCCACCTCCTACGAGCAGTACTTC.

In DNA form, the CDR3 reads TGTGCCAGTAGTATTAAGACAGATCAGCCCCAGCATTTT. It is translated as CASSIKTDQPQHF. The rearrangement joins TRBV19 to TRBJ1-5; D possibly corresponds to TRBD1 (5 bases). Germline CDR1 LNHDA, CDR2 SQIVND (reference sequence). V was cut by 3 bases and J by 5 bases, with 8 bases left in between. This CDR3 has 13 residues.

The J gene is TRBJ2-7, the V gene TRBV7-9; 14 nucleotides align to TRBD2. The CDR3 contains 19 residues. The germline gives CDR1 SEHNR, CDR2 FQNEAQ (reference sequence). The V and J ends lost 5 bases and 1 base, in that order; junction bases with no gene match: 13. The CDR3 region is CASSTGTSGRVRKSYEQYF. The CDR3 region has the DNA TGTGCCAGCAGCACAGGGACTAGCGGGAGAGTCAGAAAGTCCTACGAGCAGTACTTC.